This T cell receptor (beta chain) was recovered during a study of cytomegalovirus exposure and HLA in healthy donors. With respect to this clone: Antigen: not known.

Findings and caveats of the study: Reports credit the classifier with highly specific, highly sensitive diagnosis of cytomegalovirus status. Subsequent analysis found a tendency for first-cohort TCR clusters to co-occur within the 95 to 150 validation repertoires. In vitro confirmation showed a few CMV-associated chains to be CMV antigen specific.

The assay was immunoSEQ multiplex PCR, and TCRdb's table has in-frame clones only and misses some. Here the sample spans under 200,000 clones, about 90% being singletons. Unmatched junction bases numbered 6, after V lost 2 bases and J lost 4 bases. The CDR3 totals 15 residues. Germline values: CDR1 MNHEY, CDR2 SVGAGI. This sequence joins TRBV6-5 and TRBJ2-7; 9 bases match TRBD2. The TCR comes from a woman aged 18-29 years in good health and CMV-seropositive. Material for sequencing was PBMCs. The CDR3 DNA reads TGTGCCAGCAGTTACGAGGCTAGCGGGATATACGAGCAGTACTTC. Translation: CASSYEASGIYEQYF.